These 5 T cell receptor beta chains came from one sample sequenced in a study of cytomegalovirus exposure and HLA in healthy donors. In the PCR, 60 Vbeta and 13 Jbeta primers were used. Produced via immunoSEQ multiplex PCR; TCRdb's table is partial and in-frame only. The sample's table shows about 190,000 clones. Sequenced: PBMCs. These receptors originate from a young man in good health and CMV-seronegative.

The J gene is TRBJ1-5, the V gene TRBV5-1; unclear D gene. This CDR3 has 13 amino acids. The ends were cut back, 5 bases at V and 3 bases at J, with 9 bases in the middle. Looked up from germline, CDR1 is SGHRS and CDR2 is YFSETQ. The CDR3: CASRSGLNQPQHF. Written as DNA, the CDR3 is TGCGCCAGCAGGTCTGGGCTCAATCAGCCCCAGCATTTT.

This chain links TRBV7-6 with TRBJ2-5, with 8 bases lining up with TRBD2. The CDR3 extends over 14 amino acids. V lost 2 bases, J lost 5 bases, and 4 bases stayed unmatched. The germline V gene has CDR1 SGHVS and CDR2 FNYEAQ. The DNA for the CDR3 is TGTGCCAGCAGCTTACGTCGCGGGAGGGAGACCCAGTACTTC. Translation: CASSLRRGRETQYF.

The chain uses TRBV25-1 and TRBJ2-5; 11 bases map to TRBD2. The germline V gene encodes CDR1 MGHDK and CDR2 SYGVNS. Trimming took 4 bases from V and 1 from J; bases not matched to a gene: 8. The CDR3 length is 17 residues. Written as DNA, the CDR3 is TGTGCCAGCAGTGGTTCTAGCGGGGGGCCCAGCCAAGAGACCCAGTACTTC. Translating gives CASSGSSGGPSQETQYF.

This rearrangement joins TRBV5-1 to TRBJ2-5; possibly TRBD2 for D (5 bases). CDR1 is SGHRS and CDR2 is YFSETQ in the germline V gene. With 0 bases removed from V and 4 bases from J, the gap between germline ends came to 16 bases. The CDR3 has 16 amino acids. CDR3 DNA sequence: TGCGCCAGCAGCTTGGCGGCTAGCAGGTCTCTAGAGACCCAGTACTTC. Protein sequence: CASSLAASRSLETQYF.

The chain is built from TRBV25-1 and TRBJ2-3; D is undetermined. Between the trimmed V and J ends, which lost 1 base and 3 bases, there was a span of 8 bases. The germline gives CDR1 MGHDK, CDR2 SYGVNS. The CDR3 length is 14 residues. The CDR3, as DNA: TGTGCCAGCAGTGAATGGGCAGGAACAGATACGCAGTATTTT. This encodes CASSEWAGTDTQYF.